Sequencing of this TCR beta chain was carried out in a study of blood T cell repertoires in COVID-19. Overall study context: The cDNA or gDNA used as material had been derived from T cells, B-cell-depleted T cells, or PBMCs.

Per the study methods: Scientists estimated how many nucleated cells there were by amplifying reference gene primers. Assay: immunoSEQ multiplex PCR; the TCRdb copy retains only in-frame clones and omits some. V, J and clone size are taken as reported in that table, and D and trimming were inferred from the DNA itself. The sample contains around 260,000 clones, roughly 80% of which appear only once. This clone came up once. This TCR was recovered from a man aged 60 to 69 with acute or convalescent COVID-19. The sample was peripheral blood.

The CDR3 DNA reads as TGTGCCAGCAGTTCTCAGGGGGCAGGTCAGCCCCAGCATTTT. Its protein is CASSSQGAGQPQHF. The chain couples TRBV28 to TRBJ1-5, with TRBD1 matching 8 bases. This CDR3 contains 14 residues. Germline loops: CDR1 MDHEN, CDR2 SYDVKM. V trimming: 4 bases; J trimming: 6 bases; junction bases outside the gene matches: 5.